These T cell receptor beta chains were read from a single sample in a study of vaccination and CD4 T cells after COVID-19. MiXCR was run by TCRdb on the PCR reads, yielding one entry per CDR3 protein. The table lists about 13,000 distinct CDR3 sequences, approximately 33% of them singletons, with about 9.4% in the top ten. These receptors lack a known antigen. This specimen was CD4+ T cells from blood, cultured in vitro, taken after SARS-CoV-2 vaccination. All receptors derive from a human donor who had recovered from COVID-19. CDR3s include the opening cysteine and the closing phenylalanine or tryptophan. The D gene is left open where the match is weak. Only part of the rows carry a size: once, few, many, or a class if the clone is expanded.

CDR3: CASSLWGTAMKEQYF
DNA: TGTGCCAGCAGTTTATGGGGGACAGCAATGAAAGAGCAGTACTTC
size: .
J: TRBJ2-7
D: TRBD1
V: TRBV28

CDR3: CASRDFTEAFF
DNA: TGTGCCAGCAGAGACTTTACTGAAGCTTTCTTT
size: .
J: TRBJ1-1
D: .
V: TRBV28

CDR3: CSARELGSPLHF
DNA: TGCAGTGCTAGAGAACTCGGTTCACCCCTCCACTTT
size: .
J: TRBJ1-6
D: .
V: TRBV20-1

CDR3: CASSPAGTSGHNEQFF
DNA: TGTGCCAGTAGTCCTGCCGGGACTAGCGGGCACAATGAGCAGTTCTTC
size: few
J: TRBJ2-1
D: TRBD2
V: TRBV19

CDR3: CSGQQGLTEAFF
DNA: TGCAGCGGCCAACAGGGACTCACTGAAGCTTTCTTT
size: .
J: TRBJ1-1
D: .
V: TRBV29-1

CDR3: CSARRLAETGADTQYF
DNA: TGCAGTGCTAGAAGGCTAGCGGAGACGGGCGCAGATACGCAGTATTTT
size: few
J: TRBJ2-3
D: TRBD2
V: TRBV20-1

CDR3: CASSMDQLREQYF
DNA: TGTGCCAGCAGTATGGACCAATTGAGGGAGCAGTACTTC
size: .
J: TRBJ2-7
D: .
V: TRBV12-3/TRBV12-4

CDR3: CASIVMGSSYEQYF
DNA: TGTGCCAGCATAGTAATGGGTAGCTCCTACGAGCAGTACTTC
size: .
J: TRBJ2-7
D: .
V: TRBV2

CDR3: CASTITSDGYEQYF
DNA: TGTGCCAGCACTATAACCTCGGACGGCTACGAGCAGTACTTC
size: .
J: TRBJ2-7
D: .
V: TRBV6-2/TRBV6-3

CDR3: CASSQPRGLGANVLTF
DNA: TGTGCCAGCAGCCAGCCTCGGGGGCTTGGGGCCAACGTCCTGACTTTC
size: once
J: TRBJ2-6
D: .
V: TRBV11-2

CDR3: CASGNSGRDTGELFF
DNA: TGTGCCAGCGGGAATAGCGGGAGGGACACCGGGGAGCTGTTTTTT
size: .
J: TRBJ2-2
D: TRBD2
V: TRBV9

CDR3: CASSLGRTSGRGGYYNEQFF
DNA: TGTGCCAGCAGCTTAGGGAGGACTAGCGGGAGGGGGGGTTACTACAATGAGCAGTTCTTC
size: .
J: TRBJ2-1
D: TRBD2
V: TRBV7-9

CDR3: CASSLAGLAGGKIAKNIQYF
DNA: TGTGCCAGCAGCTTAGCGGGTCTAGCGGGAGGGAAGATAGCCAAAAACATTCAGTACTTC
size: few
J: TRBJ2-4
D: TRBD2
V: TRBV7-2

CDR3: CASSPWSQETQYF
DNA: TGTGCCAGCAGCCCCTGGAGTCAAGAGACCCAGTACTTC
size: .
J: TRBJ2-5
D: .
V: TRBV5-6

CDR3: CASSPDGRGGIDEQFF
DNA: TGTGCCAGCAGCCCCGATGGTCGGGGCGGGATCGATGAGCAGTTCTTC
size: .
J: TRBJ2-1
D: .
V: TRBV11-3

CDR3: CASSGDSYGYTF
DNA: TGTGCCAGCAGCGGAGACAGTTATGGCTACACCTTC
size: .
J: TRBJ1-2
D: .
V: TRBV6-1

CDR3: CASSLTYREETQYF
DNA: TGTGCCAGCAGCTTAACTTACAGGGAGGAGACCCAGTACTTC
size: few
J: TRBJ2-5
D: .
V: TRBV7-3

CDR3: CASSSGERYEQYF
DNA: TGTGCCAGCAGCTCAGGGGAAAGGTACGAGCAGTACTTC
size: .
J: TRBJ2-7
D: .
V: TRBV14

CDR3: CASSRRQPNEQFF
DNA: TGTGCCAGCAGCCGCCGACAGCCCAATGAGCAGTTCTTC
size: .
J: TRBJ2-1
D: .
V: TRBV7-2

CDR3: CASSFGINYGYTF
DNA: TGTGCCAGCAGCTTCGGCATAAACTATGGCTACACCTTC
size: few
J: TRBJ1-2
D: .
V: TRBV7-2

CDR3: CASNSQGGRTEAFF
DNA: TGTGCCAGCAACTCTCAGGGAGGACGCACTGAAGCTTTCTTT
size: .
J: TRBJ1-1
D: .
V: TRBV7-2

CDR3: CASSLSGTRSLLYEQYF
DNA: TGTGCCAGCAGCCTTTCCGGGACTAGAAGTCTACTCTACGAGCAGTACTTC
size: few
J: TRBJ2-7
D: TRBD2
V: TRBV6-2/TRBV6-3

CDR3: CASSPAPPGLAGPSGKNIQYF
DNA: TGTGCCAGCTCACCAGCACCACCGGGACTAGCGGGACCGTCGGGCAAAAACATTCAGTACTTC
size: .
J: TRBJ2-4
D: TRBD2
V: TRBV18

CDR3: CATRRGSGNTIYF
DNA: TGTGCCACCCGCCGGGGATCCGGAAACACCATATATTTT
size: few
J: TRBJ1-3
D: .
V: TRBV2

CDR3: CASSLRTGHQPQHF
DNA: TGTGCCAGCAGCTTGAGGACAGGGCACCAGCCCCAGCATTTT
size: few
J: TRBJ1-5
D: TRBD1
V: TRBV7-2

CDR3: CSANREGTDTQYF
DNA: TGCAGTGCTAACCGGGAGGGGACAGATACGCAGTATTTT
size: .
J: TRBJ2-3
D: TRBD2
V: TRBV20-1

CDR3: CSWGQFQETQYF
DNA: TGCAGCTGGGGGCAGTTCCAAGAGACCCAGTACTTC
size: .
J: TRBJ2-5
D: .
V: TRBV20-1

CDR3: CASSYSTGLAGVGDSQYF
DNA: TGTGCCAGCAGTTACTCTACGGGACTAGCGGGAGTTGGAGATTCGCAGTATTTT
size: .
J: TRBJ2-3
D: TRBD2
V: TRBV6-5

CDR3: CASSSRTSGSGSGELFF
DNA: TGTGCCAGCAGCTCGCGGACTAGCGGGAGTGGTAGCGGGGAGCTGTTTTTT
size: .
J: TRBJ2-2
D: TRBD2
V: TRBV9

CDR3: CASNYGDIGNTEAFF
DNA: TGTGCCAGCAACTATGGGGACATTGGAAACACTGAAGCTTTCTTT
size: few
J: TRBJ1-1
D: .
V: TRBV6-1

CDR3: CASSRLQRPWTSGGLDEQFF
DNA: TGTGCCAGTAGTAGACTCCAGAGACCCTGGACTAGCGGCGGCTTGGATGAGCAGTTCTTC
size: .
J: TRBJ2-1
D: TRBD2
V: TRBV19

CDR3: CASSPRQGEVYEQYF
DNA: TGTGCCAGTAGTCCCCGACAGGGAGAGGTCTACGAGCAGTACTTC
size: .
J: TRBJ2-7
D: TRBD1
V: TRBV19

CDR3: CAISEPRQGPHLGQYF
DNA: TGTGCCATCAGTGAGCCAAGACAGGGGCCACATCTGGGGCAGTACTTC
size: few
J: TRBJ2-7
D: TRBD1
V: TRBV10-3

CDR3: CASAPRNEQFF
DNA: TGTGCCAGCGCGCCCCGGAATGAGCAGTTCTTC
size: few
J: TRBJ2-1
D: .
V: TRBV28

CDR3: CASSQDYRTSGRGTQYF
DNA: TGCGCCAGCAGCCAAGATTACAGGACTAGCGGGAGAGGGACCCAGTACTTC
size: few
J: TRBJ2-5
D: TRBD2
V: TRBV4-3

CDR3: CSVSGSHNEQFF
DNA: TGCAGCGTTAGCGGGAGCCACAATGAGCAGTTCTTC
size: few
J: TRBJ2-1
D: TRBD2
V: TRBV29-1

CDR3: CASSPIREFYEQYF
DNA: TGTGCCAGCAGCCCTATCAGGGAGTTCTACGAGCAGTACTTC
size: few
J: TRBJ2-7
D: .
V: TRBV5-6

CDR3: CASSVPPDSNYTF
DNA: TGCGCCAGCAGCGTCCCCCCCGACAGCAACTACACCTTC
size: .
J: TRBJ1-2
D: .
V: TRBV5-1

CDR3: CASSFLGTGGSEQYF
DNA: TGTGCCAGCAGCTTCTTGGGGACAGGGGGCAGCGAGCAGTACTTC
size: few
J: TRBJ2-7
D: TRBD1
V: TRBV11-2

CDR3: CASSHDGRLSTDTQYF
DNA: TGTGCCAGCAGTCATGATGGGAGGCTAAGCACAGATACGCAGTATTTT
size: few
J: TRBJ2-3
D: .
V: TRBV7-2

CDR3: CASSLETGGFFEQYF
DNA: TGTGCCAGCAGCTTAGAGACAGGGGGCTTTTTCGAGCAGTACTTC
size: .
J: TRBJ2-7
D: TRBD1
V: TRBV7-2

CDR3: CASSSPFPGLAGADTQYF
DNA: TGTGCCAGCAGTTCTCCCTTCCCGGGACTAGCGGGAGCAGATACGCAGTATTTT
size: .
J: TRBJ2-3
D: TRBD2
V: TRBV6-5

CDR3: CSARFPAGGNSPLHF
DNA: TGCAGTGCTAGATTCCCTGCAGGGGGGAATTCACCCCTCCACTTT
size: .
J: TRBJ1-6
D: TRBD1
V: TRBV20-1

CDR3: CASSVDGGRVTQYF
DNA: TGTGCCAGCAGTGTGGATGGGGGGCGCGTGACCCAGTACTTC
size: few
J: TRBJ2-5
D: .
V: TRBV25-1

CDR3: CASSPTGLASYEQYF
DNA: TGTGCCAGCAGCCCAACGGGACTAGCTTCCTACGAGCAGTACTTC
size: .
J: TRBJ2-7
D: TRBD2
V: TRBV11-2